The clone carrying this TCR beta chain ranks as medium-sized (0.01 to 0.1%). No antigen is known for it. The Oncomine TCR Beta short-read assay was applied to DNA of cultured CD4+ T cells. One entry per CDR3 protein results from TCRdb running MiXCR on the PCR reads. Of 9,000 to 15,000 distinct CDR3 sequences listed, about 61% are singletons. This sample was taken from a study of vaccination and CD4 T cells after COVID-19. Study-level information: In the convalescent cohort, there were six males and four females, two of them Hispanic. Each individual in the study obtained two doses of BNT162b2 or mRNA-1273 vaccine. Control cultures used a CEFX viral epitope pool, an HIV-1 Nef peptide pool, or no peptide.

As to treatment: roughly 11-day PBMC culture with coronavirus spike peptide pools or control peptides (ViraFEST assay). The V gene's germline CDR1 is LGHNA and CDR2 YSLEER. This CDR3 is built from 20 residues. The ends were cut back, 0 bases at V and 0 bases at J, with 22 bases in the middle. The chain couples TRBV4-3 to TRBJ2-3, with D maybe TRBD2 (6 bases). The sequence derives from a human donor who had recovered from COVID-19. Sequenced input: CD4+ T cells from blood, cultured in vitro. The CDR3 region has the DNA TGCGCCAGCAGCCAAGACTTAACGCTAGCGTATCGATCTAGCACAGATACGCAGTATTTT. It is translated as CASSQDLTLAYRSSTDTQYF.